The T cell receptor beta chain described here comes from a study of shared clonotypes between healthy human individuals (dated by TCRdb to 2019 to 2021). As for the study more broadly: The cohort comprised two women and a few men aged 18 to 49 years. Per donor, three plates each were used for CD4 naive and CD4 memory, two for CD8 naive, and one for CD8 memory. Blood TCR repertoires of about 5 healthy adults were deeply sequenced to estimate repertoire size and the extent of clonotype sharing between individuals. To increase sequencing depth and limit assay-specific biases, TCR repertoire library preparation and sequencing were carried out by different laboratories using diverse techniques. Each donor's leukapheresis produced roughly between roughly 0.85 and 10 billion PBMCs. The research as a whole found: Pairwise subsampling indicated that sequencing depth was expected to affect the degree of clonotype sharing among donors. Rarefaction of sorted-subset datasets indicated incomplete sequencing despite the large sequencing depth. Across several donors, roughly 5% of naive CD4, approximately 3.6% of naive CD8, roughly 2.3% of memory CD4, and 0.4% of memory CD8 clonotypes were shared. Compared with non-shared clonotypes, clonotypes shared by all four sorted-subset donors had higher generation probabilities. Because the study included a small number of donors, the genetic and exposure-history diversity represented was limited. Naive subsets generally had larger estimated clonotype richness than memory subsets did. Sampling was limited to blood, and TCR repertoires in tissue likely differ from TCR repertoires in blood.

Healthy HIV-negative adults with no recently reported acute infections or vaccinations were included as donors. Only Caucasian adults living in Nashville, Tennessee, USA were represented among the donors. Magnetic negative selection was used to enrich CD4+ T cells, after which naive cells were positively selected on CD45RA and the negative fraction became the memory subset. After blood collection by leukapheresis, PBMCs were isolated using Ficoll-Histopaque density gradient centrifugation and then cryopreserved in the vapor phase of liquid nitrogen. Purity and quantity of every magnetically sorted T cell population were checked by analytical flow cytometry. Genomic DNA was isolated from every sorted fraction and measured by UV absorbance on a Nanodrop 2000c. The germline ends are 8 bases apart after V is trimmed by 2 bases and J by 0 bases. According to the germline V gene, CDR1 reads ENHRY and CDR2 reads SYGVKD. Spanning cysteine to phenylalanine, the CDR3 consists of 14 amino acids. Just CDR3 DNA is preserved here, 42 bases in frame from base 1.

For this clone: The antigen this receptor binds is unknown. No quality values exist for individual bases; no much larger clone is one base distant.

Using the deep immunoSEQ assay, TCR CDR3 regions were amplified from genomic DNA by multiplex PCR. Extracted genomic DNA from each cell subset was spread evenly across all wells of several immunoSEQ 96-well plates, with each plate serving as a replicate. For sorted subsets, approximately 210 ng genomic DNA, equal to approximately 30,000 T cell genomes, was loaded into each replicate PCR. The purified libraries were quantified using a Qubit 3.0 fluorometer, sized with a Bioanalyzer 2100, and then quantified again using the KAPA Library Quantification kit. A separate single-read 150-cycle Illumina NextSeq 550 flow cell was used to sequence each immunoSEQ 96-well plate. On the authors' methods: The immunoSEQ output contained only junctional sequences without quality scores, so filtering could not match that applied to full-length reads. To assign V/J genes and CDR3, sequences were annotated against IMGT germline references using PyIR, a Python wrapper for IgBLAST v1.9. Reads with weak V/J assignments (E-value above 1e-6), missing CDR3, stop codons, out-of-frame junctions, or ambiguous translated residues were removed. V3J clonotypes were defined by identical inferred V gene, J gene, and CDR3 amino acid sequence. Percentage overlap between repertoires was calculated by dividing the number of shared unique clonotypes by the size of the smaller repertoire. Repertoire richness was assessed with RTK rarefaction, the Chao1 estimator, and Recon v2.1 estimates of unobserved clonotypes. Generation probabilities for all TCRbeta clonotypes obtained by the gDNA method from a handful of donors were computed using OLGA. TCRdb mirrors the immuneACCESS table, restricted to in-frame sequences. Some clones are absent from its copies; in checked studies, under half trace to an unresolved V gene, and the reason for the others is unknown. The V and J calls and clone size were taken over from that table, and D and trimming were inferred from the DNA. The table for this sample lists under 600,000 clones; about 96% of them were counted only once. About 0.064% of the sample is held by the ten biggest clonotypes.

The receptor comes from a woman in her thirties in good health. The chain couples TRBV10-3 to TRBJ2-7; there is no confident call for the D gene. Material for sequencing was naive CD4+ T cells sorted from blood. The sample's cell subset or site, from its label and the paper: CD45RA+ positively selected. The nucleotide sequence reads as follows: TGTGCCATCAGTGAGGGCCAGGTCTCCTACGAGCAGTACTTC. Translated, it reads CAISEGQVSYEQYF.